This is a list of T cell receptor beta chains from one sample in a study of patients and donors after allogeneic stem cell transplantation. A single record per CDR3 protein comes from TCRdb applying MiXCR to the RT-PCR reads. The data show a few hundred thousand distinct CDR3 sequences, 35% to 45% seen once. Sequenced: blood, either unsorted or a sorted T cell fraction (not recorded which). The receptors were sampled from a human donor who was either an allogeneic HSCT recipient or a stem cell or donor lymphocyte infusion donor (not recorded which). It is not recorded whose cells these are; they may come from a transplant donor. The CDR3 runs from the conserved cysteine through the conserved F or W. D genes are given only for firm matches. A row's size may be missing; if present it is once, few, many or a size class.

J | D | V | size | CDR3 | DNA
TRBJ2-1 | . | TRBV6-2/TRBV6-3 | few | CASSLQGPTYNEQFF | TGTGCCAGCAGCCTACAGGGCCCGACCTACAATGAGCAGTTCTTC
TRBJ2-2 | . | TRBV20-1 | once | CSAGAPLNTGELFF | TGCAGTGCTGGGGCCCCGCTGAACACCGGGGAGCTGTTTTTT
TRBJ1-4 | . | TRBV7-9 | . | CASSLDYNEKLFF | TGTGCCAGCAGCTTAGACTATAATGAAAAACTGTTTTTT
TRBJ2-6 | . | TRBV5-6 | . | CASSLIRAGANVLTF | TGTGCCAGCAGCCTCATAAGAGCTGGGGCCAACGTCCTGACTTTC
TRBJ2-2 | TRBD1 | TRBV25-1 | . | CASSATPGQGTPSGELFF | TGTGCCAGCAGTGCAACTCCGGGACAGGGGACCCCATCCGGGGAGCTGTTTTTT
TRBJ2-7 | . | TRBV7-9 | . | CASSSSQGQPEQYF | TGTGCCAGCAGCTCCTCCCAGGGGCAGCCGGAGCAGTACTTC
TRBJ2-4 | TRBD2 | TRBV11-2 | . | CASSPAGRRDIQYF | TGTGCCAGCAGCCCAGCGGGGCGACGGGACATTCAGTACTTC
TRBJ2-2 | TRBD1 | TRBV11-2 | . | CASRRQGNTGELFF | TGTGCCAGCAGGCGACAGGGAAACACCGGGGAGCTGTTTTTT
TRBJ1-4 | . | TRBV20-1 | many | CSASFGGNNEKLFF | TGCAGTGCTAGCTTCGGTGGAAATAATGAAAAACTGTTTTTT
TRBJ1-2 | TRBD1 | TRBV20-1 | . | CSARERGTGTGGGYTF | TGCAGTGCTAGAGAGAGGGGCACTGGGACAGGGGGAGGCTACACCTTC
TRBJ1-2 | . | TRBV7-9 | . | CASSGPGGPYGYTF | TGTGCCAGCAGCGGGCCCGGGGGTCCCTATGGCTACACCTTC
TRBJ2-3 | . | TRBV5-1 | . | CASSLGRLSTDTQYF | TGCGCCAGCAGCTTGGGTAGACTAAGCACAGATACGCAGTATTTT
TRBJ1-1 | . | TRBV5-1 | few | CASSPLQGGRTEAFF | TGCGCCAGCAGCCCTTTACAGGGAGGTAGGACTGAAGCTTTCTTT
TRBJ1-1 | . | TRBV9 | . | CASSTRQQSGEAFF | TGTGCCAGCAGCACCCGACAGCAGTCTGGTGAAGCTTTCTTT
TRBJ1-2 | . | TRBV5-1 | . | CASSLGDLPRNYGYTF | TGCGCCAGCAGCCTTGGGGACCTTCCGCGGAACTATGGCTACACCTTC
TRBJ1-5 | . | TRBV20-1 | many | CSARQGNQPQHF | TGCAGTGCTAGGCAGGGTAATCAGCCCCAGCATTTT
TRBJ2-6 | . | TRBV5-1 | . | CASSEQPSSGANVLTF | TGCGCCAGCAGCGAACAGCCATCCTCTGGGGCCAACGTCCTGACTTTC
TRBJ2-5 | . | TRBV6-5 | . | CASTSGHRRQETQYF | TGTGCCAGCACCTCCGGTCACAGGAGGCAAGAGACCCAGTACTTC
TRBJ1-2 | TRBD1 | TRBV6-5 | . | CASRLGDRAFYGYTF | TGTGCCAGCAGACTAGGGGACAGAGCCTTCTATGGCTACACCTTC
TRBJ2-1 | . | TRBV7-9 | once | CASSPLLGGEFF | TGTGCCAGCAGCCCCCTCCTTGGCGGAGAGTTCTTC
TRBJ2-3 | . | TRBV6-5 | . | CASSPTGSTDTQYF | TGTGCCAGCAGCCCTACAGGGAGCACAGATACGCAGTATTTT
TRBJ2-5 | TRBD1 | TRBV29-1 | . | CSVRDSQRETQYF | TGCAGCGTCCGGGACAGCCAGCGGGAGACCCAGTACTTC